These 28 T cell receptor beta chains came from one sample sequenced in a study of control samples from healthy donors and cancer patients. Some clones are missing from TCRdb's copy, which holds only in-frame ones; the method was immunoSEQ multiplex PCR. The sample yields under 150,000 clones, more than 70% seen once. Sequenced input: blood. These receptors were obtained from a middle-aged man in good health.

The rearrangement joins TRBV11-3 to TRBJ1-3; the D is unclear. The V end lost 1 base, the J end lost 3 bases, and 10 bases lay between the germline ends. Germline-derived CDR1 and CDR2 are SGHNT and YENEEA. This CDR3 comprises 15 residues. The CDR3 sequence is CASSLGRSDGNTIYF. CDR3 DNA: TGTGCCAGCAGCTTAGGGAGGTCGGATGGAAACACCATATATTTT. Drawing the rest from reference TRBV11-3 and TRBJ1-3, the complete variable domain is EAGVVQSPRYKIIEKKQPVAFWCNPISGHNTLYWYLQNLGQGPELLIRYENEEAVDDSQLPKDRFSAERLKGVDSTLKIQPAELGDSAVYLCASSLGRSDGNTIYFGEGSWLTVV.

The chain is built from TRBV2 and TRBJ1-5; D gene unclear. Germline V CDR1 and CDR2: SNHLY, FYNNEI. V was trimmed by 3 bases and J by 6 bases, leaving 6 bases between them. The CDR3 length is 12 residues. CDR3 sequence (DNA): TGTGCCAGCAGTGAGGGTGTTCAGCCCCAGCATTTT. Its protein product is CASSEGVQPQHF.

The chain couples TRBV5-1 to TRBJ1-1, with TRBD1 matching 7 bases. The CDR3 extends over 14 amino acids. Germline CDR1 is SGHRS and CDR2 is YFSETQ. The V and J ends lost 4 bases and 0 bases, in that order; junction bases with no gene match: 3. In DNA, the CDR3 is TGCGCCAGCAGCCCGGGACAGATGAACACTGAAGCTTTCTTT. It encodes CASSPGQMNTEAFF.

This clone was picked up one time. The rearrangement joins TRBV30 to TRBJ2-1; TRBD1 matches at 9 bases. This CDR3 contains 14 residues. With V trimmed by 2 bases and J by 7 bases, 6 bases remained unmatched. In germline, CDR1 is GTSNPN, CDR2 SVGIG (reference sequence). This CDR3 is CAWSTGTGKNEQFF. The CDR3 nucleotides are TGTGCCTGGAGTACCGGGACAGGGAAAAATGAGCAGTTCTTC.

CDR3 in DNA: TGTGCCACCAGTGAGTCTGCCGGGACAGGGTGGTTCTTC. This encodes CATSESAGTGWFF. The V gene is TRBV24-1, the J gene TRBJ2-1, with 9 bases matching TRBD1. The CDR3 length is 13 residues. In germline, CDR1 is KGHDR, CDR2 SFDVKD. V dropped 4 bases and J dropped 15; count of bases not matched to a gene: 9.

J is TRBJ1-4 and V is TRBV7-7, with D maybe TRBD1 (6 bases). The CDR3 length is 16 residues. CDR1 is SSHAT, CDR2 FNYEAQ, per germline (reference sequence). V was cut by 1 base and J by 7 bases, with 16 bases left in between. DNA of the CDR3: TGTGCCAGCAGCTTAGAAAACGGGAGGGGGGCTGAAAAACTGTTTTTT. It encodes CASSLENGRGAEKLFF.

This clone was picked up one time. This chain joins TRBV18 and TRBJ1-2, with D possibly TRBD1 on 6 matching bases. Looked up from germline, CDR1 is KGHSH and CDR2 is LQKENI. CDR3 length: 16 residues. Trimming removed 6 bases from V and 4 bases from J, with 21 bases in between. The chain's CDR3 is CASSPDMGTLGYGYTF. CDR3 in DNA: TGTGCCAGCTCCCCTGATATGGGGACACTAGGCTATGGCTACACCTTC.

This rearrangement joins TRBV29-1 to TRBJ2-1, with TRBD1 as a possible D gene (6 bases). V lost 7 bases, J lost 0 bases, and 13 bases lay in between. Germline loops: CDR1 SQVTM, CDR2 ANQGSEA. The CDR3 covers 14 residues. The CDR3 spells CSDKDRSSYNEQFF. The CDR3 DNA reads TGCAGCGACAAAGACAGGAGCTCCTACAATGAGCAGTTCTTC.

The chain couples TRBV7-3 to TRBJ1-2, with 10 nucleotides matching TRBD1. J lost 8 bases, V lost 5 bases, and 5 bases had no gene match. Germline V gene lookup returns CDR1 SGHTA and CDR2 FQGTGA. This CDR3 region has 13 residues. CDR3 amino acids: CASSRDRGRGYTF. The CDR3 DNA follows: TGTGCCAGCAGCCGGGACAGGGGTAGGGGCTACACCTTC.

The chain carries TRBV24-1 and TRBJ2-5; 9 nucleotides line up with TRBD2. The germline V gene encodes CDR1 KGHDR and CDR2 SFDVKD. CDR3 size: 15 residues. The ends lost 6 bases at V and 7 bases at J; junction bases unmatched: 11. Here the CDR3 reads CATSSGAGGLGTQYF. The CDR3 DNA is TGTGCCACCAGTTCTGGAGCGGGGGGCCTGGGGACCCAGTACTTC.

The rearrangement uses TRBV2 and TRBJ1-1; 8 nucleotides agree with TRBD1. The CDR3 is 14 residues long. Germline trimming cut 8 bases from V and 6 bases from J; bases unmatched to any gene: 11. In germline, CDR1 is SNHLY, CDR2 FYNNEI. DNA for the CDR3: TGTGCCAGCGGGGGGGACAGGATTGTCGCTGAAGCTTTCTTT. Translation: CASGGDRIVAEAFF.

The gene calls are TRBV7-6 and TRBJ2-7; 8 positions match TRBD2. Trimming took 5 bases from V and 6 from J; bases not matched to a gene: 9. The CDR3 is 14 residues long. Germline V gives CDR1 SGHVS, CDR2 FNYEAQ. The CDR3: CASSPGTRHSEQYF. The CDR3 coding sequence is TGTGCCAGCAGCCCCGGGACTAGGCACTCCGAGCAGTACTTC.

V gene TRBV18 combines with J gene TRBJ2-3; 8 bases map to TRBD1. There are 16 residues in the CDR3. J was trimmed by 3 bases and V by 3 bases; bases with no gene match: 8. The V gene's germline CDR1 is KGHSH and CDR2 LQKENI. DNA for the CDR3: TGTGCCAGCTCACCCGGGCAGGGGGCTGGGACAGATACGCAGTATTTT. This sequence encodes CASSPGQGAGTDTQYF.

The DNA for the CDR3 is TGTGCCAGCACGGATCGTAGGGGATGTAGTTCCTCCTACAATGAGCAGTTCTTC. Residues: CASTDRRGCSSSYNEQFF. The V gene is TRBV21-1, the J gene TRBJ2-1; the table's D gene call, TRBD1, was not cross checked with the DNA. TRBV21-1 is termed a pseudogene. The CDR3 sequence is 18 residues long.

The chain couples TRBV5-8 to TRBJ1-5; 12 bases agree with TRBD1. Per the germline V gene, CDR1 is SGHTS and CDR2 is YDEGEE. Trimming at V came to 0 bases and at J to 7 bases, leaving 8 bases not matched to a gene. The CDR3 extends over 17 amino acids. The CDR3 DNA sequence: TGTGCCAGCAGCTTGGACGCGGGACAGGGGGCGAACCAGCCCCAGCATTTT. Its protein is CASSLDAGQGANQPQHF.

This clone appeared a single time. The chain links TRBV3-1 (or the pseudogene TRBV3-2) to TRBJ1-4; TRBD1 agrees at 11 bases. The CDR3 runs 17 residues. After removal of 5 bases from V and 1 base from J, the junction contained 6 bases not matched to a gene. From germline, CDR1 is LGHDT and CDR2 YNNKEL (reference sequence). CDR3 sequence reads: CASSTRDRGVTNEKLFF. Here the CDR3 DNA reads TGTGCCAGCAGCACTCGGGACAGGGGGGTAACTAATGAAAAACTGTTTTTT.

CDR3 protein: CATSVGQNTEAFF. In DNA form, the CDR3 reads TGTGCCACCAGTGTGGGACAGAACACTGAAGCTTTCTTT. The gene calls are TRBV24-1 and TRBJ1-1; the D gene is possibly TRBD1 (6 bases). Germline CDR1 reads KGHDR; CDR2 reads SFDVKD. V was clipped by 5 bases and J by 1 base, with 7 bases between them. The CDR3 has 13 amino acids.

The chain couples TRBV5-1 to TRBJ1-4; no clear D. The V gene lost 4 bases and the J gene lost 3 bases, with 10 bases spanning the gap. Germline V gene data show CDR1 as SGHRS and CDR2 as YFSETQ. The length of the CDR3 is 14 residues. The CDR3 sequence: CASSPARSNEKLFF. CDR3 nucleotide sequence: TGCGCCAGCAGCCCTGCGCGTTCTAATGAAAAACTGTTTTTT. Supplemented by reference TRBV5-1 and TRBJ1-4, the full variable domain reads KAGVTQTPRYLIKTRGQQVTLSCSPISGHRSVSWYQQTPGQGLQFLFEYFSETQRNKGNFPGRFSGRQFSNSRSEMNVSTLELGDSALYLCASSPARSNEKLFFGSGTQLSVL.

The chain uses TRBV25-1 and TRBJ1-4, with D uncertain. With 1 base removed from V and 8 bases from J, the gap between germline ends came to 11 bases. Germline V gene sequence: CDR1 MGHDK, CDR2 SYGVNS. The CDR3 sequence is 14 residues long. As DNA, the CDR3 is TGTGCCAGCAGTGAATTTGGTATGGGGGAAAAACTGTTTTTT. Its translation: CASSEFGMGEKLFF.

The chain links TRBV2 to TRBJ2-1; D is undetermined. V was pared by 6 bases and J by 4 bases, with 13 bases between. CDR1 SNHLY and CDR2 FYNNEI come from the germline V gene. CDR3 length: 14 amino acids. The CDR3 bases are TGTGCCAGCAGAAACCAGGCCAGTTACAATGAGCAGTTCTTC. Translated, it gives CASRNQASYNEQFF.

The genes are TRBV10-3 and TRBJ1-1, with D uncertain. V was trimmed by 7 bases and J by 0 bases, leaving 15 bases between them. CDR1 is ENHRY, CDR2 SYGVKD, per germline. The CDR3 loop spans 15 amino acids. The CDR3 here is CAIKTGLSMNTEAFF. The DNA of the CDR3 is TGTGCCATCAAAACCGGACTGAGCATGAACACTGAAGCTTTCTTT.

The chain links TRBV20-1 to TRBJ2-1; 12 nucleotides line up with TRBD2. V lost 6 bases to trimming and J lost 6 bases; unmatched junction nucleotides: 6. Germline V gene sequence: CDR1 DFQATT, CDR2 SNEGSKA (reference sequence). CDR3 length: 14 amino acids. CDR3 DNA: TGCAGTGCCAGTCTAGCGGGGGGGTCCAATGAGCAGTTCTTC. It specifies CSASLAGGSNEQFF.

The rearrangement uses TRBV9 and TRBJ1-3, with D unclear. The length of the CDR3 is 14 residues. CDR1 is SGDLS, CDR2 YYNGEE, per germline. Deletions cut 4 bases from V and 4 bases from J, with 12 bases between. The CDR3 DNA follows: TGTGCCAGCAGCAGCGACGTGGGGGGAAACACCATATATTTT. It translates to CASSSDVGGNTIYF.

The rearrangement uses TRBV6-5 and TRBJ1-2, with D possibly matching TRBD1 (6 bases). The germline V gene encodes CDR1 MNHEY and CDR2 SVGAGI. With 6 bases removed from V and 8 bases from J, the gap between germline ends came to 16 bases. There are 13 residues in the CDR3. The CDR3 bases are TGTGCCAGCAGCGCAACAGGGTCTTGGGGCTACACCTTC. Translation gives CASSATGSWGYTF.

The gene calls are TRBV4-1 and TRBJ1-1; the D is unclear. Germline V gene lookup returns CDR1 MGHRA and CDR2 YSYEKL. The V gene lost 3 bases and the J gene lost 0 bases, with 14 bases spanning the gap. This CDR3 has 16 amino acids. CDR3 sequence: CASSQPARTLNTEAFF. Written as DNA, the CDR3 is TGCGCCAGCAGCCAGCCAGCAAGGACGTTGAACACTGAAGCTTTCTTT.

The CDR3 loop is CASSIIPNSPTYEQYF. The DNA for the CDR3 is TGTGCCAGTAGTATAATCCCCAACAGTCCAACCTACGAGCAGTACTTC. The chain combines TRBV19 with TRBJ2-7; unclear D gene. Trimming cost V 2 bases and J 2 bases, with 16 bases left between them. Germline-derived CDR1 and CDR2 are LNHDA and SQIVND (reference sequence). The CDR3 spans 16 residues.

This chain connects TRBV6-5 to TRBJ1-3; D ambiguous. Trimming removed 0 bases at V and 2 bases at J, with 11 bases between. Germline V gene data show CDR1 as MNHEY and CDR2 as SVGAGI. The CDR3 is made up of 16 amino acids. The CDR3 region is CASSYSMSGAGNTIYF. CDR3 DNA: TGTGCCAGCAGTTACTCGATGTCGGGAGCTGGAAACACCATATATTTT.

The rearrangement uses TRBV6-1 and TRBJ1-5; the match to TRBD1 covers 11 bases. There are 18 residues in the CDR3. The germline CDR1 and CDR2 sequences are MNHNS and SASEGT. With 2 bases clipped from V and 3 bases from J, the junction kept 9 bases outside the gene matches. The CDR3 spells CASSEFGQGASFNQPQHF. The DNA for the CDR3 is TGTGCCAGCAGTGAATTTGGACAGGGGGCGAGTTTCAATCAGCCCCAGCATTTT.